This T cell receptor (beta chain) was profiled in a study of T cell changes during pregnancy in multiple sclerosis. Losses at the gene ends were 3 bases for V and 10 bases for J; bases not matched to a gene: 11. The CDR3 length is 14 residues. Germline values: CDR1 SGHNT, CDR2 YYREEE (reference sequence). Assay: immunoSEQ multiplex PCR; the TCRdb copy retains only in-frame clones and omits some. This table has approximately 59,000 clones, around nine tenths appearing once. The sequencing here drew on peripheral blood, taken in the third trimester of pregnancy. The TCR comes from a female donor in good health, enrolled as a control in a pregnancy study. The genes are TRBV5-4 and TRBJ1-2, with 8 bases lining up with TRBD1. In DNA form, the CDR3 reads TGTGCCAGCAGCTCATCCGGACAGGGTGGAGTCTACACCTTC. This translates into CASSSSGQGGVYTF.